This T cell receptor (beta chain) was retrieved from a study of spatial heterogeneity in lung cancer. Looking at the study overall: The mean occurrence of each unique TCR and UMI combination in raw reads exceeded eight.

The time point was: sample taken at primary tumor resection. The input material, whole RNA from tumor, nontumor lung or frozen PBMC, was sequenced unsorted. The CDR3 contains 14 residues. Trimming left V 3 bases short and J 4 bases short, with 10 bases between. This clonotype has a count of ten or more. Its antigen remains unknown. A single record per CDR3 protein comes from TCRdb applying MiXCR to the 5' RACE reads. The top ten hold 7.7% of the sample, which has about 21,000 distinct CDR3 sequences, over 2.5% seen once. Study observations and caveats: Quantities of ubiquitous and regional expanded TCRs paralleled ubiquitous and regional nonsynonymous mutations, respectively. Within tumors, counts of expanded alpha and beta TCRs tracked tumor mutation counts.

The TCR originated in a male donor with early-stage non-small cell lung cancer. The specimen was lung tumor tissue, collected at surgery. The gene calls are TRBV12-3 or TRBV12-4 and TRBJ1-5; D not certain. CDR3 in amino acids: CASSFATQNQPQHF. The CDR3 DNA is TGTGCCAGCAGTTTCGCTACACAGAATCAGCCCCAGCATTTT.